This TCR beta chain was recorded in a study of shared T cell receptors in the human thymus. Repertoires were generated with immunoSEQ multiplex PCR, while TCRdb's copy carries only in-frame clones and drops some. This sample carries approximately 730,000 clones, approximately 85% of them seen once, and the ten largest clones take around 0.01%. The CDR3 sequence is 14 residues long. V was clipped by 6 bases and J by 1 base; unmatched bases: 4. Germline values: CDR1 ENHRY, CDR2 SYGVKD. The same sample was also used in a study of human thymus T cells. That report adds: Repertoires sampled from thymus and blood appeared biased in V and J gene usage.

The receptor's source is a girl under three years old with a congenital heart defect. The sample consisted of thymocytes. The V call is TRBV10-3, the J call TRBJ1-1; 8 positions agree with TRBD1. This CDR3 reads CAISKGQENTEAFF. The CDR3 DNA follows: TGTGCCATCAGCAAGGGACAGGAGAACACTGAAGCTTTCTTT.